These T cell receptor beta chains were read from a single sample in a study of beta chain features in type 1 diabetes. TCRdb's table, derived via immunoSEQ multiplex PCR, lists solely in-frame clones and lacks some. The repertoire holds over 20,000 clones, with around three fifths as singletons. The specimen was stem cell memory CD4+ T cells from blood. The receptor set was obtained from a man aged 18 to 29 with type 1 diabetes. CDR3s include the opening cysteine and the closing phenylalanine or tryptophan. A D gene is named only where the DNA matches it firmly. A clone size is listed for some rows: how often the clone was seen (once, few, many), or a class if it is expanded.

cdr3_aa: CASSLRGGTNEKLFF
cdr3_nt: TGTGCCAGCAGCTTAAGAGGGGGCACTAATGAAAAACTGTTTTTT
d_call: TRBD1
j_call: TRBJ1-4
clone_size: few
v_call: TRBV7-8

cdr3_aa: CASSEALRREYYEQYF
cdr3_nt: TGTGCCAGCAGTGAAGCGCTTCGGCGGGAGTACTACGAGCAGTACTTC
d_call: TRBD2
j_call: TRBJ2-7
clone_size: -
v_call: TRBV6-1

cdr3_aa: CASSPRQGRNTEAFF
cdr3_nt: TGTGCCAGCAGCCCCCGACAGGGTCGGAACACTGAAGCTTTCTTT
d_call: TRBD1
j_call: TRBJ1-1
clone_size: few
v_call: TRBV7-9

cdr3_aa: CASSSQGHTDTQYF
cdr3_nt: TGTGCCAGCAGCTCTCAGGGGCACACAGATACGCAGTATTTT
d_call: -
j_call: TRBJ2-3
clone_size: -
v_call: TRBV5-4

cdr3_aa: CASSSGGPTANEQFF
cdr3_nt: TGTGCCAGCAGCTCAGGGGGTCCTACGGCCAATGAGCAGTTCTTC
d_call: TRBD1
j_call: TRBJ2-1
clone_size: -
v_call: TRBV7-6

cdr3_aa: CASSRTGPPLTDTQYF
cdr3_nt: TGCGCCAGCAGCCGTACAGGGCCTCCCCTCACAGATACGCAGTATTTT
d_call: -
j_call: TRBJ2-3
clone_size: -
v_call: TRBV4-3

cdr3_aa: CAWRGNLLGDGEAFF
cdr3_nt: TGTGCCTGGAGGGGCAACCTTTTGGGAGACGGTGAAGCTTTCTTT
d_call: -
j_call: TRBJ1-1
clone_size: -
v_call: TRBV30

cdr3_aa: CASSSGYETQYF
cdr3_nt: TGTGCCAGCAGCTCGGGGTATGAGACCCAGTACTTC
d_call: -
j_call: TRBJ2-5
clone_size: -
v_call: TRBV5-8

cdr3_aa: CASSIQTGTGGTYEQYF
cdr3_nt: TGTGCCAGTAGTATACAAACCGGGACAGGGGGTACCTACGAGCAGTACTTC
d_call: TRBD1
j_call: TRBJ2-7
clone_size: -
v_call: TRBV19

cdr3_aa: CASRPTGTNTEAFF
cdr3_nt: TGTGCCAGCAGACCCACAGGGACGAACACTGAAGCTTTCTTT
d_call: -
j_call: TRBJ1-1
clone_size: -
v_call: TRBV6-5

cdr3_aa: CSVEDLGAMNTEAFF
cdr3_nt: TGCAGCGTTGAAGATCTCGGAGCAATGAACACTGAAGCTTTCTTT
d_call: -
j_call: TRBJ1-1
clone_size: -
v_call: TRBV29-1

cdr3_aa: CATSRGLPGQGTDTQYF
cdr3_nt: TGTGCCACCAGCAGAGGCCTACCGGGACAGGGGACAGATACGCAGTATTTT
d_call: TRBD1
j_call: TRBJ2-3
clone_size: -
v_call: TRBV15

cdr3_aa: CASSSQLAGGYNEQFF
cdr3_nt: TGTGCCAGCAGCTCCCAGCTAGCGGGAGGGTACAATGAGCAGTTCTTC
d_call: TRBD2
j_call: TRBJ2-1
clone_size: few
v_call: TRBV5-4

cdr3_aa: CAWSRNPKGELFF
cdr3_nt: TGTGCCTGGAGTCGCAACCCCAAGGGGGAACTGTTTTTT
d_call: -
j_call: TRBJ1-4
clone_size: -
v_call: TRBV30

cdr3_aa: CASSASGSSYNEQFF
cdr3_nt: TGTGCCAGCAGCGCTAGCGGGAGCTCCTACAATGAGCAGTTCTTC
d_call: TRBD2
j_call: TRBJ2-1
clone_size: -
v_call: TRBV9

cdr3_aa: CASSNGAGGEETQYF
cdr3_nt: TGCGCCAGCAGCAATGGGGCGGGGGGCGAAGAGACCCAGTACTTC
d_call: TRBD2
j_call: TRBJ2-5
clone_size: few
v_call: TRBV5-1

cdr3_aa: CASSLNHIAGKQYF
cdr3_nt: TGTGCCAGCAGTTTAAACCACATAGCGGGGAAGCAGTACTTC
d_call: TRBD2
j_call: TRBJ2-7
clone_size: once
v_call: TRBV27

cdr3_aa: CASSFGTGRARGPQHF
cdr3_nt: TGTGCCAGCAGTTTTGGAACAGGCCGGGCAAGAGGGCCCCAGCATTTT
d_call: -
j_call: TRBJ1-5
clone_size: -
v_call: TRBV28

cdr3_aa: CASSQAGGRTDTQYF
cdr3_nt: TGCGCCAGCAGCCAAGCGGGAGGACGCACAGATACGCAGTATTTT
d_call: TRBD2
j_call: TRBJ2-3
clone_size: -
v_call: TRBV5-1

cdr3_aa: CATARQGTSVNSPLHF
cdr3_nt: TGTGCCACCGCTAGGCAGGGAACGTCGGTTAATTCACCCCTCCACTTT
d_call: -
j_call: TRBJ1-6
clone_size: -
v_call: TRBV19

cdr3_aa: CASSRGLQETQYF
cdr3_nt: TGCGCCAGCAGCCGCGGACTACAAGAGACCCAGTACTTC
d_call: -
j_call: TRBJ2-5
clone_size: -
v_call: TRBV4-1

cdr3_aa: CASSLFGRGTDTQYF
cdr3_nt: TGTGCCAGCAGCTTATTCGGCAGGGGCACAGATACGCAGTATTTT
d_call: -
j_call: TRBJ2-3
clone_size: -
v_call: TRBV11-2

cdr3_aa: CASKAGGYTDTQYF
cdr3_nt: TGTGCCAGCAAGGCGGGGGGGTACACAGATACGCAGTATTTT
d_call: TRBD2
j_call: TRBJ2-3
clone_size: few
v_call: TRBV7-2

cdr3_aa: CASSLGQIEAFF
cdr3_nt: TGTGCCAGCAGCCTAGGACAGATTGAAGCTTTCTTT
d_call: -
j_call: TRBJ1-1
clone_size: -
v_call: TRBV7-9

cdr3_aa: CASSSYDRENEKLFF
cdr3_nt: TGTGCCAGCAGCTCCTACGACAGAGAGAATGAAAAACTGTTTTTT
d_call: -
j_call: TRBJ1-4
clone_size: -
v_call: TRBV5-6

cdr3_aa: CASSFGIQGVYGYTF
cdr3_nt: TGTGCCAGCAGTTTTGGGATACAGGGGGTCTATGGCTACACCTTC
d_call: TRBD1
j_call: TRBJ1-2
clone_size: few
v_call: TRBV28

cdr3_aa: CASKQGGTSLLSTDTQYF
cdr3_nt: TGCGCCAGCAAACAGGGGGGGACTAGCCTTCTAAGCACAGATACGCAGTATTTT
d_call: -
j_call: TRBJ2-3
clone_size: -
v_call: TRBV5-1

cdr3_aa: CASSLALDRPYEQYF
cdr3_nt: TGTGCCAGCAGCTTAGCCCTGGACAGACCCTACGAGCAGTACTTC
d_call: -
j_call: TRBJ2-7
clone_size: few
v_call: TRBV7-2

cdr3_aa: CASSLVRENNEQFF
cdr3_nt: TGTGCCAGCAGCTTAGTCCGGGAAAACAATGAGCAGTTCTTC
d_call: -
j_call: TRBJ2-1
clone_size: few
v_call: TRBV7-2

cdr3_aa: CSALGQYEQYF
cdr3_nt: TGCAGTGCACTCGGACAGTACGAGCAGTACTTC
d_call: -
j_call: TRBJ2-7
clone_size: -
v_call: TRBV20-1

cdr3_aa: CASTPQAGRGNTEAFF
cdr3_nt: TGTGCCAGCACCCCTCAGGCGGGCAGAGGGAACACTGAAGCTTTCTTT
d_call: -
j_call: TRBJ1-1
clone_size: -
v_call: TRBV27

cdr3_aa: CASSPGLREAFF
cdr3_nt: TGTGCCAGCAGCCCAGGACTGCGCGAAGCTTTCTTT
d_call: -
j_call: TRBJ1-1
clone_size: -
v_call: TRBV7-2

cdr3_aa: CASSLGRPLSYEQYF
cdr3_nt: TGTGCCAGCAGTTTAGGCAGGCCTCTCTCCTACGAGCAGTACTTC
d_call: -
j_call: TRBJ2-7
clone_size: -
v_call: TRBV27

cdr3_aa: CASSGGTGGAYEQYF
cdr3_nt: TGTGCCAGCAGCGGGGGGACAGGGGGGGCCTACGAGCAGTACTTC
d_call: TRBD1
j_call: TRBJ2-7
clone_size: -
v_call: TRBV7-2

cdr3_aa: CASSSGVMGNTIYF
cdr3_nt: TGCGCCAGCAGCTCGGGGGTTATGGGAAACACCATATATTTT
d_call: -
j_call: TRBJ1-3
clone_size: -
v_call: TRBV5-1

cdr3_aa: CASSLEAGYNEQFF
cdr3_nt: TGCGCCAGCAGCTTGGAGGCGGGCTACAATGAGCAGTTCTTC
d_call: -
j_call: TRBJ2-1
clone_size: -
v_call: TRBV5-1

cdr3_aa: CASSLEGQGNTEAFF
cdr3_nt: TGTGCCAGCAGCTTGGAAGGACAGGGCAACACTGAAGCTTTCTTT
d_call: TRBD1
j_call: TRBJ1-1
clone_size: -
v_call: TRBV5-4

cdr3_aa: CASSLGDRGNIQYF
cdr3_nt: TGTGCCAGCAGCTTAGGGGACAGGGGGAACATTCAGTACTTC
d_call: TRBD1
j_call: TRBJ2-4
clone_size: few
v_call: TRBV11-2

cdr3_aa: CASSAMGGVTEAFF
cdr3_nt: TGTGCCAGCAGCGCGATGGGAGGGGTGACTGAAGCTTTCTTT
d_call: -
j_call: TRBJ1-1
clone_size: few
v_call: TRBV2

cdr3_aa: CASSRPGQGANEQFF
cdr3_nt: TGTGCCAGTAGTAGACCGGGACAGGGGGCAAATGAGCAGTTCTTC
d_call: TRBD1
j_call: TRBJ2-1
clone_size: -
v_call: TRBV19

cdr3_aa: CASSPREARSSYNEQFF
cdr3_nt: TGTGCCAGCTCACCACGTGAAGCCCGAAGCTCCTACAATGAGCAGTTCTTC
d_call: -
j_call: TRBJ2-1
clone_size: -
v_call: TRBV18

cdr3_aa: CASSLGGPQATNTGELFF
cdr3_nt: TGTGCCAGCAGCTTAGGGGGGCCACAGGCAACGAACACCGGGGAGCTGTTTTTT
d_call: -
j_call: TRBJ2-2
clone_size: -
v_call: TRBV7-9

cdr3_aa: CASGRTSGVF
cdr3_nt: TGTGCCAGCGGGAGGACTAGCGGTGTCTTC
d_call: TRBD2
j_call: TRBJ2-1
clone_size: few
v_call: TRBV28

cdr3_aa: CASAKGDLAGELFF
cdr3_nt: TGCGCCAGCGCAAAGGGGGATTTGGCCGGGGAGCTGTTTTTT
d_call: -
j_call: TRBJ2-2
clone_size: -
v_call: TRBV5-1

cdr3_aa: CASGQGRGNQPQHF
cdr3_nt: TGTGCCAGCGGACAGGGAAGGGGCAATCAGCCCCAGCATTTT
d_call: TRBD1
j_call: TRBJ1-5
clone_size: -
v_call: TRBV27

cdr3_aa: CASRGSGATYEQYF
cdr3_nt: TGTGCCAGCAGAGGCTCGGGAGCGACCTACGAGCAGTACTTC
d_call: -
j_call: TRBJ2-7
clone_size: once
v_call: TRBV28

cdr3_aa: CASSLFRGREQFF
cdr3_nt: TGTGCCAGCAGCTTATTCCGGGGGAGGGAGCAGTTCTTC
d_call: -
j_call: TRBJ2-1
clone_size: few
v_call: TRBV7-2

cdr3_aa: CASTSEAGRTEAFF
cdr3_nt: TGTGCCAGCACCTCTGAAGCGGGGCGGACTGAAGCTTTCTTT
d_call: -
j_call: TRBJ1-1
clone_size: -
v_call: TRBV28

cdr3_aa: CASRPQGADLSRPYNEQFF
cdr3_nt: TGTGCCAGCAGACCACAGGGGGCCGACCTTTCCCGGCCTTACAATGAGCAGTTCTTC
d_call: TRBD1
j_call: TRBJ2-1
clone_size: few
v_call: TRBV18

cdr3_aa: CASSLDKYYNEQFF
cdr3_nt: TGCGCCAGCAGCTTGGACAAGTACTACAATGAGCAGTTCTTC
d_call: -
j_call: TRBJ2-1
clone_size: few
v_call: TRBV5-1

cdr3_aa: CASSSVTGSTEAFF
cdr3_nt: TGTGCCAGTAGTTCCGTGACAGGTTCAACTGAAGCTTTCTTT
d_call: -
j_call: TRBJ1-1
clone_size: -
v_call: TRBV19

cdr3_aa: CASRGPSSGANVLTF
cdr3_nt: TGCGCCAGCAGGGGGCCGAGCTCTGGGGCCAACGTCCTGACTTTC
d_call: -
j_call: TRBJ2-6
clone_size: -
v_call: TRBV5-1

cdr3_aa: CASSIPTGVTEAFF
cdr3_nt: TGTGCCAGTAGTATTCCAACAGGGGTCACTGAAGCTTTCTTT
d_call: TRBD1
j_call: TRBJ1-1
clone_size: -
v_call: TRBV19

cdr3_aa: CASSYSGRDHTDTQYF
cdr3_nt: TGTGCCAGCAGTTACTCGGGGCGGGACCACACAGATACGCAGTATTTT
d_call: -
j_call: TRBJ2-3
clone_size: -
v_call: TRBV6-6

cdr3_aa: CASSAFLDRNNSPLHF
cdr3_nt: TGTGCCAGCAGCGCCTTCTTGGACAGAAATAATTCACCCCTCCACTTT
d_call: -
j_call: TRBJ1-6
clone_size: -
v_call: TRBV9

cdr3_aa: CAWTGGWTDTQYF
cdr3_nt: TGTGCCTGGACGGGGGGCTGGACAGATACGCAGTATTTT
d_call: -
j_call: TRBJ2-3
clone_size: few
v_call: TRBV30